The sequence of this T cell receptor beta chain was determined in a study of T cell responses to AZD1222 COVID-19 vaccine. Overall study findings and caveats: Clonal diversity may have been underestimated, and the donors were mostly white British, with more females than males.

Using immunoSEQ multiplex PCR, the repertoire was profiled, and TCRdb retains in-frame clones only, with some absent. The repertoire includes some 150,000 clones, just over 90% of them detected once, and roughly 2.9% sits in the top ten. Germline CDR1 is MDHEN and CDR2 is SYDVKM. V dropped 7 bases and J dropped 4; count of bases not matched to a gene: 9. CDR3 length equals 15 residues. Only one count was recorded for this clone. Its specificity is not known. This sequence originates from an adult in good health. The V call is TRBV28, the J call TRBJ1-5, with TRBD1 matching over 8 bases. Sequences were derived from peripheral blood, sampled on day 0 of MenACWY control vaccination. The CDR3 bases are TGTGCCAGCACATGGACAGGGTGGGCTAATCAGCCCCAGCATTTT. It encodes CASTWTGWANQPQHF.